These T cell receptor beta chains were read from a single sample in a study of blood T cell repertoires in COVID-19. TCRdb's table, derived via immunoSEQ multiplex PCR, lists solely in-frame clones and lacks some. The sample lists around 170,000 clones; around 85% were seen once. Sequencing was done on a sample of peripheral blood. The receptors shown here come from a woman aged 70 to 79 with acute or convalescent COVID-19. The CDR3 runs from the conserved cysteine through the conserved F or W.

V gene: TRBV20-1; J gene: TRBJ2-1; CDR3 protein: CSASTAGLYNEQFF
V gene: TRBV11-2; J gene: TRBJ2-1; CDR3 protein: CASSLLDSYNEQFF
V gene: TRBV7-2; J gene: TRBJ1-6; CDR3 protein: CASSLNVVSSYNSPLHF
V gene: TRBV18; J gene: TRBJ1-2; CDR3 protein: CATSKGREFNYGYTF
V gene: TRBV6-5; J gene: TRBJ1-3; CDR3 protein: CASTVTGNTIYF
V gene: TRBV5-1; J gene: TRBJ1-2; CDR3 protein: CASSLAPAGTDGYTF
V gene: TRBV6-1; J gene: TRBJ1-2; CDR3 protein: CASSDGGWVYGYTF
V gene: TRBV4-3; J gene: TRBJ1-1; CDR3 protein: CASSQDYRQDEAFF
V gene: TRBV4-1; J gene: TRBJ2-1; CDR3 protein: CASSQGASGGSNEQFF
V gene: TRBV7-6; J gene: TRBJ2-3; CDR3 protein: CASSLVRAHRTDTQYF
V gene: TRBV6-6; J gene: TRBJ2-3; CDR3 protein: CASSPRAGGTDTQYF
V gene: TRBV5-1; J gene: TRBJ2-1; CDR3 protein: CASSSPGLALNEQFF
V gene: TRBV6-1; J gene: TRBJ1-5; CDR3 protein: CASSEKTGAGGNQPQHF
V gene: TRBV14; J gene: TRBJ2-3; CDR3 protein: CASSQAYTQYF
V gene: TRBV6-4; J gene: TRBJ1-2; CDR3 protein: CASFGYGYTF
V gene: TRBV7-9; J gene: TRBJ2-1; CDR3 protein: CASSTRQGLNEQFF
V gene: TRBV2; J gene: TRBJ2-5; CDR3 protein: CASSGGSVQETQYF
V gene: TRBV30; J gene: TRBJ1-3; CDR3 protein: CAWRQGLRNTIYF
V gene: TRBV5-6; J gene: TRBJ2-5; CDR3 protein: CASTRGGWQETQYF
V gene: TRBV28; J gene: TRBJ1-5; CDR3 protein: CASNLRQGGGNQPQHF
V gene: TRBV3-1/TRBV3-2; J gene: TRBJ1-2; CDR3 protein: CASSQVVGANYGYTF
V gene: TRBV11-2; J gene: TRBJ2-1; CDR3 protein: CASSPVHNEQFF
V gene: TRBV5-1; J gene: TRBJ1-2; CDR3 protein: CASSLPQGTAGYGYTF
V gene: TRBV28; J gene: TRBJ1-4; CDR3 protein: CASRGQKTSNEKLFF
V gene: TRBV7-9; J gene: TRBJ1-1; CDR3 protein: CASGKTGVYTEAFF
V gene: TRBV18; J gene: TRBJ1-1; CDR3 protein: CASSPRHRTEAFF
V gene: TRBV7-9; J gene: TRBJ2-2; CDR3 protein: CASSLAGTGELFF
V gene: TRBV28; J gene: TRBJ2-7; CDR3 protein: CASGGDRGFNEQYF
V gene: TRBV2; J gene: TRBJ1-1; CDR3 protein: CASRPDRSNTEAFF
V gene: TRBV19; J gene: TRBJ2-2; CDR3 protein: CASSMGQVNTGELFF
V gene: TRBV6-6; J gene: TRBJ1-4; CDR3 protein: CASRWGGPTNEKLFF
V gene: TRBV7-2; J gene: TRBJ1-2; CDR3 protein: CASTQGVEQYGYTF
V gene: TRBV6-2/TRBV6-3; J gene: TRBJ1-4; CDR3 protein: CASSKRQGIFEKLFF
V gene: TRBV19; J gene: TRBJ2-5; CDR3 protein: CASNTHWTGAQETQYF
V gene: TRBV5-8; J gene: TRBJ2-5; CDR3 protein: CASSLPTGGVETQYF
V gene: TRBV19; J gene: TRBJ1-1; CDR3 protein: CASSYRDRVFTEAFF
V gene: TRBV6-5; J gene: TRBJ1-1; CDR3 protein: CASSRGGPNTEAFF
V gene: TRBV11-2; J gene: TRBJ2-7; CDR3 protein: CASSSIYKLSYEQYF
V gene: TRBV5-5; J gene: TRBJ2-3; CDR3 protein: CASSPSFSTGRADTQYF
V gene: TRBV9; J gene: TRBJ1-4; CDR3 protein: CASSAGIGGFEKLFF
V gene: TRBV10-3; J gene: TRBJ2-3; CDR3 protein: CAIRLAGADTQYF
V gene: TRBV6-2/TRBV6-3; J gene: TRBJ1-5; CDR3 protein: CASTPRIANQPQHF
V gene: TRBV20-1; J gene: TRBJ1-2; CDR3 protein: CSALLGANTF
V gene: TRBV7-6; J gene: TRBJ2-5; CDR3 protein: CASSSSGGAVETQYF
V gene: TRBV6-1; J gene: TRBJ1-5; CDR3 protein: CASSDEAAYSNQPQHF
V gene: TRBV28; J gene: TRBJ2-5; CDR3 protein: CASSVPGQGSETQYF
V gene: TRBV9; J gene: TRBJ2-7; CDR3 protein: CASSPFPGVAYEQYF
V gene: TRBV10-3; J gene: TRBJ1-1; CDR3 protein: CAITGGTEAFF
V gene: TRBV6-2/TRBV6-3; J gene: TRBJ2-1; CDR3 protein: CASSYPRTSGTPNEQFF
V gene: TRBV28; J gene: TRBJ2-7; CDR3 protein: CASSLLASGSYEQYF
V gene: TRBV2; J gene: TRBJ1-5; CDR3 protein: CASPGQELSDRRWGDSNQPQHF
V gene: TRBV5-1; J gene: TRBJ1-1; CDR3 protein: CASSLPFGRPGMNTEAFF
V gene: TRBV11-2; J gene: TRBJ2-1; CDR3 protein: CASSLASGGADNEQFF
V gene: TRBV19; J gene: TRBJ2-7; CDR3 protein: CASSTSGTPSYEQYF
V gene: TRBV7-2; J gene: TRBJ2-7; CDR3 protein: CASSLVGGAYEQYF
V gene: TRBV28; J gene: TRBJ2-7; CDR3 protein: CATGIPIYEQYF
V gene: TRBV6-1; J gene: TRBJ1-5; CDR3 protein: CASSELTGVSPPQHF
V gene: TRBV6-5; J gene: TRBJ2-5; CDR3 protein: CASSHRTGGQETQYF
V gene: TRBV6-2/TRBV6-3; J gene: TRBJ1-2; CDR3 protein: CASSSPKGRYGYTF